This T cell receptor beta chain was recorded in a study of cytomegalovirus exposure and HLA in healthy donors. Trimming cost V 1 base and J 0 bases, with 10 bases left between them. The CDR3 length is 17 residues. The V gene's germline CDR1 is SGHDN and CDR2 FVKESK. Regarding the study as a whole: Using the classifier, cytomegalovirus status was reportedly diagnosed with high specificity and sensitivity.

PCR involved 60 Vbeta and 13 Jbeta primers. Sequencing was performed with immunoSEQ multiplex PCR; in TCRdb, only in-frame clones are kept and a portion is missing. The table shows roughly 120,000 clones, with 67% occurring only once. A remark on this clone: Its antigen remains unidentified.

Sequenced: PBMCs. This sequence was found in a man between 18 and 35 years old in good health and CMV-seropositive. This chain connects TRBV14 to TRBJ2-6, with D unclear. The CDR3 loop is CASSQAGRTSGANVLTF. DNA for the CDR3: TGTGCCAGCAGCCAAGCTGGCCGAACCTCTGGGGCCAACGTCCTGACTTTC.